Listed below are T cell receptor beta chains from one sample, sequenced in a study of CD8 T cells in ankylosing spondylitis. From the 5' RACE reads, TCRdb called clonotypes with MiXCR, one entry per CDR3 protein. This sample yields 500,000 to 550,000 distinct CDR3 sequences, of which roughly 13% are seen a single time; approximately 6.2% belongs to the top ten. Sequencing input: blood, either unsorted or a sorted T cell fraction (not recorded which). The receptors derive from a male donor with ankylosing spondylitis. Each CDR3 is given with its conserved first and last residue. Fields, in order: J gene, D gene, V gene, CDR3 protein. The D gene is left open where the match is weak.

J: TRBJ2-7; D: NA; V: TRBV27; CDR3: CASSFRSVAYEQYF
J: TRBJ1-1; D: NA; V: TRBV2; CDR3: CASSLQEDYMNTEAFF
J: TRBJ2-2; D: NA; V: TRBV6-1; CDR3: CASSEWRSNTGELFF
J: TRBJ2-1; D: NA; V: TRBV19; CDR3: CASSASRDVFDEQFF
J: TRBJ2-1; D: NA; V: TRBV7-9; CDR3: CASSFQPGLTYNEQFF
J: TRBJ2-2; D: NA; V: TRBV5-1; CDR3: CASSWRKQSNTGELFF
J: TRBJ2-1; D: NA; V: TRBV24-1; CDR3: CATSDKDIASYNEQFF
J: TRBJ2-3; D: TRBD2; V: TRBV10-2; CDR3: CASRRGLAAPSDTQYF
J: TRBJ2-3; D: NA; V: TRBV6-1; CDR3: CASSGPVSSTDTQYF
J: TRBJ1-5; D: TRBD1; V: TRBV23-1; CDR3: CASSPRTGDSSNQPQHF
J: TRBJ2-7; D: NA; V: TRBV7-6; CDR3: CASSPLDSSYEQYF
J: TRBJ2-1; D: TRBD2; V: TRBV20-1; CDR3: CSARGTSGRFGEQFF
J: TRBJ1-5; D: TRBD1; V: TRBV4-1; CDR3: CASSRQPGQGVQPQHF
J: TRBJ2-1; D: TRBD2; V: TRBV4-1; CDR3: CASSQGILAGGQSEQFF
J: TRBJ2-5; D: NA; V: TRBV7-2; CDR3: CASSSGRMETQYF
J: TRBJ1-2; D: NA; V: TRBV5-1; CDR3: CASSYTGPDAGYTF
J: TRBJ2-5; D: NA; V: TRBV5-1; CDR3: CASSLLQQETQYF
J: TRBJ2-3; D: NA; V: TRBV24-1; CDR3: CATSTWGSTDTQYF
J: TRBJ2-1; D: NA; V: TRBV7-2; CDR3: CASSLGYTYNEQFF
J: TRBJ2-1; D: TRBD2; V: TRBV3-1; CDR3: CASSPLGLVTFF
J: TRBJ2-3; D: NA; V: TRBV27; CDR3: CASSFVGTLTQYF
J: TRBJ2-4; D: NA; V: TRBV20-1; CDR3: CSATPGVAKNIQYF
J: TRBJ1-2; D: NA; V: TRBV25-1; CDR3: CASSEYGARNYGYTF
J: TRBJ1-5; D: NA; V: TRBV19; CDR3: CASSYDGYSNQPQHF
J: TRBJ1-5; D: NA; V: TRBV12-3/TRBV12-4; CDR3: CASSLPGNRQPQHF
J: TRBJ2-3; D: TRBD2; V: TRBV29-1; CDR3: CSVGGLAGLKDTQYF
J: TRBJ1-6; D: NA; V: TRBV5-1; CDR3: CASSLGQAMSSYNSPLHF
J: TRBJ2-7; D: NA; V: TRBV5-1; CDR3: CASSLMIGNYEQYF
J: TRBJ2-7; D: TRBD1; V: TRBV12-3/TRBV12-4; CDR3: CASSFGTGVEQYF
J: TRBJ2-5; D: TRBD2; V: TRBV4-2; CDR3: CASGLAGGKETQYF
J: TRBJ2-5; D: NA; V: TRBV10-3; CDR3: CASSRQTRETQYF
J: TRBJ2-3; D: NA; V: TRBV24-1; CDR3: CATSDPRSGSTDTQYF
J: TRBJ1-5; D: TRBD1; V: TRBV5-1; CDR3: CASSQDRGGQPQHF
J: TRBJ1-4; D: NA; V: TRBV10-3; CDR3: CASTPDSTNEKLFF
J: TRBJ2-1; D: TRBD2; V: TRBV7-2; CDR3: CASSSISGTYNEQFF
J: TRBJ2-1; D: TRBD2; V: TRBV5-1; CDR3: CASSIRSGTSGSHEQFF
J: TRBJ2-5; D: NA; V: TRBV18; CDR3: CASSLGVPEKTQYF
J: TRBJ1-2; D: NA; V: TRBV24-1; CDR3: CATSDSIGLSGYGYTF
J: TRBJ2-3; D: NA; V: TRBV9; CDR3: CASSASIVGDTQYF
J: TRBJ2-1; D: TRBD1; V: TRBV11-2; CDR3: CASSTRQGAKEQFF